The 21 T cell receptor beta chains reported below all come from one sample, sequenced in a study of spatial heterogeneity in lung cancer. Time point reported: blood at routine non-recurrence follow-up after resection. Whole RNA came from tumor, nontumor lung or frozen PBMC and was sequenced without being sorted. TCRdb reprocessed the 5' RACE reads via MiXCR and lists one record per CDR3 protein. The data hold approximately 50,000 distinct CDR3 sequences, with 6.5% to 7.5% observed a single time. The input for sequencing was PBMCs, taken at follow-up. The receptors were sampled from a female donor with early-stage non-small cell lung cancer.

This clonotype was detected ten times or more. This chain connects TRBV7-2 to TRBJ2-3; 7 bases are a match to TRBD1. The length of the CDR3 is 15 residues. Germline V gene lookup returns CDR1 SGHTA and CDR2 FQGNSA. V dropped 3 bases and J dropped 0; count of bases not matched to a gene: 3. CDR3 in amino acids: CASSLLGGSTDTQYF. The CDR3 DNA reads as TGTGCCAGCAGCTTGTTAGGGGGCAGCACAGATACGCAGTATTTT.

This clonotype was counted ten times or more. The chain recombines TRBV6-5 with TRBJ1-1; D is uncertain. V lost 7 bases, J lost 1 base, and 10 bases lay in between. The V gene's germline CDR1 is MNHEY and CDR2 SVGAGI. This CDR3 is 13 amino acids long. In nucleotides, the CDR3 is TGTGCCAGCAATTCGTTAGGGAACACTGAAGCTTTCTTT. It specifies CASNSLGNTEAFF.

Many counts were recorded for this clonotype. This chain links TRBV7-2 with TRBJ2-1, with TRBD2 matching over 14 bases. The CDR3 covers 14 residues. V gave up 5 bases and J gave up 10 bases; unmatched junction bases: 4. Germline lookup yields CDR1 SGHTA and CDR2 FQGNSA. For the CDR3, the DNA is TGTGCCAGCAGCGGACTAGCGGGGGGCGGGGAGCAGTTCTTC. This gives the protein CASSGLAGGGEQFF.

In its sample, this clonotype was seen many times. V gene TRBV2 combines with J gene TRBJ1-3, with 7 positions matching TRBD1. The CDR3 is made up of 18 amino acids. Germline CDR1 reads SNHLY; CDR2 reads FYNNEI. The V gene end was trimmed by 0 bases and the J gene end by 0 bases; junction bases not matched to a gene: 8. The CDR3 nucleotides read TGTGCCAGCAGTGAAGCGAGGGGGCAGGCCTACTCTGGAAACACCATATATTTT. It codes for CASSEARGQAYSGNTIYF. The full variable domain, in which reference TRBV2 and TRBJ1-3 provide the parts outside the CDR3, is EPEVTQTPSHQVTQMGQEVILRCVPISNHLYFYWYRQILGQKVEFLVSFYNNEISEKSEIFDDQFSVERPDGSNFTLKIRSTKLEDSAMYFCASSEARGQAYSGNTIYFGEGSWLTVV.

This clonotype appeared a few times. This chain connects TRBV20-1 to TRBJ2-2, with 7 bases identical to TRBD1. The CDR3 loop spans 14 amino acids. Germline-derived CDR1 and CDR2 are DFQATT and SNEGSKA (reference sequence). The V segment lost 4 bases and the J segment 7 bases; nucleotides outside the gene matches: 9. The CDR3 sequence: CSATPTGLGGELFF. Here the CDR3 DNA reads TGCAGTGCTACCCCGACAGGGCTCGGCGGGGAGCTGTTTTTT.

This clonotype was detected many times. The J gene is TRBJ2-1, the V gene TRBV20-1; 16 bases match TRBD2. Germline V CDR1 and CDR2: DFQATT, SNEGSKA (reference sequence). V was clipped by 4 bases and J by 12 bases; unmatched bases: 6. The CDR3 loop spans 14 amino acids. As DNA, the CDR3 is TGCAGTGCTACTATGGGACTAGCGGGGGGGGCGCAGTTCTTC. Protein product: CSATMGLAGGAQFF.

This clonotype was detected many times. The CDR3 loop reads CASSPLWGEQFF. In nucleotides, the CDR3 is TGTGCCAGCAGCCCCCTATGGGGTGAGCAGTTCTTC. V usage is TRBV6-5 and J usage is TRBJ2-1, with D hard to call. Trimming stripped 6 bases from V and 9 bases from J, with 12 bases between. This CDR3 is built from 12 residues. Germline V gives CDR1 MNHEY, CDR2 SVGAGI.

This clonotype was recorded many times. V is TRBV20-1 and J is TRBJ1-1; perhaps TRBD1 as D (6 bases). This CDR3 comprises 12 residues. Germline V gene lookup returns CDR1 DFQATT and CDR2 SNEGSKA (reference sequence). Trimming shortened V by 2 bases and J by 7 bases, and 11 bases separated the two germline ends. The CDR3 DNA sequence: TGCAGTGCTAGATCCCAGGGACATGAAGCTTTCTTT. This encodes CSARSQGHEAFF.

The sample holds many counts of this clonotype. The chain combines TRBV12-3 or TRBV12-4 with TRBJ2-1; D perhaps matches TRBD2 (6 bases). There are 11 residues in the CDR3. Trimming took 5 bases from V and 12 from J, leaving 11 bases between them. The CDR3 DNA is TGTGCCAGCAGTCGGGGGACCGGGCAGTTCTTC. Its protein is CASSRGTGQFF.

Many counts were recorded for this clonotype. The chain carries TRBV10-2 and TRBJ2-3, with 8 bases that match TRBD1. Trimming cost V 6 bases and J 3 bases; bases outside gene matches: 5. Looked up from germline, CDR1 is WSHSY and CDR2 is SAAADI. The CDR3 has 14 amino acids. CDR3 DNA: TGCGCCAGCAGCGGACAGGGAAGGACAGATACGCAGTATTTT. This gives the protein CASSGQGRTDTQYF.

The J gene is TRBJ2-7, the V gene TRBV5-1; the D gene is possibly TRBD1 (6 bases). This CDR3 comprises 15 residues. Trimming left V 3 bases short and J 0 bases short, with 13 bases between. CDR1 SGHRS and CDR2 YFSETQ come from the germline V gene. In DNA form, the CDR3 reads TGCGCCAGCAGCTGGGTGACAGGAGGCTCCTACGAGCAGTACTTC. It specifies CASSWVTGGSYEQYF.

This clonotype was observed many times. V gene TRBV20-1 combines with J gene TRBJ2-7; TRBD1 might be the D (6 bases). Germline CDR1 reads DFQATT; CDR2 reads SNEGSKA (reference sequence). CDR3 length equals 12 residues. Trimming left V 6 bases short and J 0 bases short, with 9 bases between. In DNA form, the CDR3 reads TGCAGTGCCCTGGACAGCTCCTACGAGCAGTACTTC. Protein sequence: CSALDSSYEQYF.

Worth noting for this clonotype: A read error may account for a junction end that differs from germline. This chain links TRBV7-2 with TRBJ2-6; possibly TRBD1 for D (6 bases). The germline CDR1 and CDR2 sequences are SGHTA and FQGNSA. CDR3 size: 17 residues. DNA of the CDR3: TGTGCCAGCAGCCAGGGGCGGCGAACCTCTGGGGACAACGTCCTGACTTTC. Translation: CASSQGRRTSGDNVLTF.

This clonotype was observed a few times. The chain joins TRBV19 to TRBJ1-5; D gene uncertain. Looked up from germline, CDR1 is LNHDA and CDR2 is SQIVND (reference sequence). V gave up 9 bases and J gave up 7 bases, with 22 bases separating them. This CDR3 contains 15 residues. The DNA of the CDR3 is TGTGCCAGCCGGGGTAATTTTTTTTCCAACCAGCCCCAGCATTTT. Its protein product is CASRGNFFSNQPQHF.

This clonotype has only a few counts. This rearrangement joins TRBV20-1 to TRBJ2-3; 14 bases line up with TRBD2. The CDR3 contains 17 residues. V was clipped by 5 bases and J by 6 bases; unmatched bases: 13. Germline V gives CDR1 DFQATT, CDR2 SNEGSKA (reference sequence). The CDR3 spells CSAGTSGGTFLGDTQYF. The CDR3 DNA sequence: TGCAGTGCTGGGACTAGCGGGGGCACATTTTTAGGTGATACGCAGTATTTT.

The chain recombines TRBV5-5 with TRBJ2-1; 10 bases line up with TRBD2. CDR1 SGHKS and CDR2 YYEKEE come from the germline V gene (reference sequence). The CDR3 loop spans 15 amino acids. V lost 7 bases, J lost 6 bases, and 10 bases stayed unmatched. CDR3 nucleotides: TGTGCCAGCTACTGGGGGCTAGCGGGAGTCAATGAGCAGTTCTTC. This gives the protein CASYWGLAGVNEQFF.

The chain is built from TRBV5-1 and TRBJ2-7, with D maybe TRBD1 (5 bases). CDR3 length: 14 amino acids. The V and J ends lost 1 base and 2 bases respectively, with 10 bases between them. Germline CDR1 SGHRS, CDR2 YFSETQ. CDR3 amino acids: CASSLTGDTYEQYF. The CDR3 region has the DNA TGCGCCAGCAGCTTGACAGGCGACACCTACGAGCAGTACTTC.

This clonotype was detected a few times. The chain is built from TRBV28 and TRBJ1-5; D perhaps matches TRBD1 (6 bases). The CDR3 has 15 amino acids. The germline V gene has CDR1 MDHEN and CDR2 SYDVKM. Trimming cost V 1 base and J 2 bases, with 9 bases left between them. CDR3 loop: CASSLLAGGNQPQHF. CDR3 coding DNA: TGTGCCAGCAGTTTATTAGCAGGGGGCAATCAGCCCCAGCATTTT.

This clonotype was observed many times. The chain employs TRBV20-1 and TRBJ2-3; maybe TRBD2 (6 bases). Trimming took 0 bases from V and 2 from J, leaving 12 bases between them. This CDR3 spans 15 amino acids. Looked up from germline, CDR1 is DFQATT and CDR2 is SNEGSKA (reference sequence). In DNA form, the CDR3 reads TGCAGTGCTAGAGACTTCGGGGGTCCCACAGATACGCAGTATTTT. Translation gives CSARDFGGPTDTQYF.

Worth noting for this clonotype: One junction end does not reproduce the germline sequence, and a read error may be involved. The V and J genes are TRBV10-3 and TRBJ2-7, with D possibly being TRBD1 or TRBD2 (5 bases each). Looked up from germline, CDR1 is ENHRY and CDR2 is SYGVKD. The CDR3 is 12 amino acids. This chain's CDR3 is CAVRDPDYELYF. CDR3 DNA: TGTGCCGTCCGGGACCCAGACTACGAGCTGTACTTC.

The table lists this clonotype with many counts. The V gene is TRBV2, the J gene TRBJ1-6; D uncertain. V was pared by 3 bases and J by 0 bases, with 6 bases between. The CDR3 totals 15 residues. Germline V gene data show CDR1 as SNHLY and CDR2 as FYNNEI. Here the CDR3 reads CASSEESSYNSPLHF. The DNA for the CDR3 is TGTGCCAGCAGTGAGGAGAGCTCCTATAATTCACCCCTCCACTTT.